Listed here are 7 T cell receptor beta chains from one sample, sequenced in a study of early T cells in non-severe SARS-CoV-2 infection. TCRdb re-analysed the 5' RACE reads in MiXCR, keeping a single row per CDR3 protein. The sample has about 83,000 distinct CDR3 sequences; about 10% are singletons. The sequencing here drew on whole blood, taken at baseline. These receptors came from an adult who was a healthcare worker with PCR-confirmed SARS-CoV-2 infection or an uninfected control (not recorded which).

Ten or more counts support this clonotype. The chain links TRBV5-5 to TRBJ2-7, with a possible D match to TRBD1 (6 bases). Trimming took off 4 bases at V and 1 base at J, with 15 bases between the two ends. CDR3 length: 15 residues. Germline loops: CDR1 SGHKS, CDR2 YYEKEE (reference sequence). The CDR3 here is CASSQLDRTSYEQYF. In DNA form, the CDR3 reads TGTGCCAGCAGCCAACTCGACAGGACATCCTACGAGCAGTACTTC.

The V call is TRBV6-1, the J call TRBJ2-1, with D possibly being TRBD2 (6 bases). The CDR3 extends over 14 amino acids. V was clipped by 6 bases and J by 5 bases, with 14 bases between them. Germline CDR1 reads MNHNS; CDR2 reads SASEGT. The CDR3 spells CASSPTRWDNEQFF. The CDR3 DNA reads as TGTGCCAGCAGCCCGACTAGATGGGACAATGAGCAGTTCTTC.

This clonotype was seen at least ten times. CDR3 sequence (DNA): TGTGCCACCAGACTAGCGGGAGTGGTCGGTGAGACCCAGTACTTC. Translation: CATRLAGVVGETQYF. The chain carries TRBV19 and TRBJ2-5; 12 bases match TRBD2. The CDR3 consists of 15 residues. The germline V gene encodes CDR1 LNHDA and CDR2 SQIVND (reference sequence). V trimming: 10 bases; J trimming: 5 bases; junction bases outside the gene matches: 11.

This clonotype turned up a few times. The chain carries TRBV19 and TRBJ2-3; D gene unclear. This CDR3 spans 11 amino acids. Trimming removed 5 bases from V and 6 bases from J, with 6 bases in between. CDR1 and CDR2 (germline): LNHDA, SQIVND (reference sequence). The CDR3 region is CASSQSDTQYF. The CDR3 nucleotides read TGTGCCAGTAGTCAGAGCGATACGCAGTATTTT.

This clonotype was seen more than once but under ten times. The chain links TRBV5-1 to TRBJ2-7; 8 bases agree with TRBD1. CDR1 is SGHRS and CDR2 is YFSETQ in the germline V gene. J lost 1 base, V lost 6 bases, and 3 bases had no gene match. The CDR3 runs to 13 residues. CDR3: CASKQGDSYEQYF. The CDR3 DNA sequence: TGCGCCAGCAAACAGGGGGATTCCTACGAGCAGTACTTC. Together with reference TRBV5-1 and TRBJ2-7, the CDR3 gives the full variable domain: KAGVTQTPRYLIKTRGQQVTLSCSPISGHRSVSWYQQTPGQGLQFLFEYFSETQRNKGNFPGRFSGRQFSNSRSEMNVSTLELGDSALYLCASKQGDSYEQYFGPGTRLTVT.

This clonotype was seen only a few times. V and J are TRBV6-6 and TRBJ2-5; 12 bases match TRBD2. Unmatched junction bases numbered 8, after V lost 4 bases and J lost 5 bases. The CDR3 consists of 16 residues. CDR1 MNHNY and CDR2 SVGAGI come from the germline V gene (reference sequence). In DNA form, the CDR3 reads TGTGCCAGCAGTTCGCCTAGCGGGAGGGCCGGTGAGACCCAGTACTTC. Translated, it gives CASSSPSGRAGETQYF.

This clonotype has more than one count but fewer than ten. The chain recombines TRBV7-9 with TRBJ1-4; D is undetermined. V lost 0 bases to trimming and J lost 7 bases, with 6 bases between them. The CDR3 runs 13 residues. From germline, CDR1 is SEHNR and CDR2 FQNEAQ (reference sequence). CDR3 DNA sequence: TGTGCCAGCAGCTTAGCCGGAAGTGAAAAACTGTTTTTT. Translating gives CASSLAGSEKLFF.